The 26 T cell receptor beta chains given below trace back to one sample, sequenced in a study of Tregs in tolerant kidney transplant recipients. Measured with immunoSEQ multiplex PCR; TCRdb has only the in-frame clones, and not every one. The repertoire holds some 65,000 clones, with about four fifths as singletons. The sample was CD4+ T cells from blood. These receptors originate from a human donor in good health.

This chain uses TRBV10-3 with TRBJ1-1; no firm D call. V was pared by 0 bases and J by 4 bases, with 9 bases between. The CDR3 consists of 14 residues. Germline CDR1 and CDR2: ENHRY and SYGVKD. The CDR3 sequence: CAISESSDGTEAFF. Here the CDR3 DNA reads TGTGCCATCAGTGAGTCGTCTGATGGCACTGAAGCTTTCTTT.

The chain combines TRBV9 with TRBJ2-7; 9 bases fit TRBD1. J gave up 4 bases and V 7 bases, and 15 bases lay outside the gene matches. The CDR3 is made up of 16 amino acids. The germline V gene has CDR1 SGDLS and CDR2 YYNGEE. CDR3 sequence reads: CASRPGTGTGPYEQYF. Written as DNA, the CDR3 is TGTGCCAGCCGTCCCGGGACAGGGACAGGCCCTTACGAGCAGTACTTC.

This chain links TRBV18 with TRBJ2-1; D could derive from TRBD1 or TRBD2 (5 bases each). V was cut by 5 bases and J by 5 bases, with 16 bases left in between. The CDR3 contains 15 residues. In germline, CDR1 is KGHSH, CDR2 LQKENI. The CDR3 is CASSTDSLGDNEQFF. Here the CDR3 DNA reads TGTGCCAGCTCAACCGACAGTCTGGGGGACAATGAGCAGTTCTTC.

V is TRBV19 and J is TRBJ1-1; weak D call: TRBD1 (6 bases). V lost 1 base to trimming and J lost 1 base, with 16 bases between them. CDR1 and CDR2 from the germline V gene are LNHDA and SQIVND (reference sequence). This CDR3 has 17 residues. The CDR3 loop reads CASSIGMTGLPNTEAFF. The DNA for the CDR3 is TGTGCCAGTAGTATAGGGATGACAGGACTCCCGAACACTGAAGCTTTCTTT.

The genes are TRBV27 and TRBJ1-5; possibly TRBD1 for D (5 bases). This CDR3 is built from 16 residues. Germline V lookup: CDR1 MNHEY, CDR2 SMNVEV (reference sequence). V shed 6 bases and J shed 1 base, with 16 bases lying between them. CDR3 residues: CASRGRGNVSNQPQHF. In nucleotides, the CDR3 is TGTGCCAGCAGGGGGAGGGGAAATGTCAGCAATCAGCCCCAGCATTTT.

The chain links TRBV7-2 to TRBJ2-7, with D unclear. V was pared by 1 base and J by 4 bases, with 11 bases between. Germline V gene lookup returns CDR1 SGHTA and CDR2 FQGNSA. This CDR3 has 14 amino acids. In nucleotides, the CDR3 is TGTGCCAGCAGCTTAGTCTCTGGAAATTACGAGCAGTACTTC. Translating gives CASSLVSGNYEQYF.

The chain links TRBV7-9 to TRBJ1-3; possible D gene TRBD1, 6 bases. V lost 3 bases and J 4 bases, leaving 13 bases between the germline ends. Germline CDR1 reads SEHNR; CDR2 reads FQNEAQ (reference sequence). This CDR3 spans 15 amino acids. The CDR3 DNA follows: TGTGCCAGCAGCTTGAACGGGGGCGCGGGAAACACCATATATTTT. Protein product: CASSLNGGAGNTIYF.

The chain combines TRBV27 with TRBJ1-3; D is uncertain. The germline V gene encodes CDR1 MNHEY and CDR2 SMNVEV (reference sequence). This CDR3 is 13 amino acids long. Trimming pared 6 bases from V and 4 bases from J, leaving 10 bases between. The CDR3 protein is CASSRRLGNTIYF. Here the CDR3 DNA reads TGTGCCAGCAGCCGTAGGCTAGGAAACACCATATATTTT.

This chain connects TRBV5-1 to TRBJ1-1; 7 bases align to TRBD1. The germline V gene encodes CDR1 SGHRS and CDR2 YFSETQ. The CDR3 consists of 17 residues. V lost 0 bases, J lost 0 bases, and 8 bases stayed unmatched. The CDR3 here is CASSLGDSRALNTEAFF. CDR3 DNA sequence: TGCGCCAGCAGCTTGGGGGACAGCAGAGCATTGAACACTGAAGCTTTCTTT.

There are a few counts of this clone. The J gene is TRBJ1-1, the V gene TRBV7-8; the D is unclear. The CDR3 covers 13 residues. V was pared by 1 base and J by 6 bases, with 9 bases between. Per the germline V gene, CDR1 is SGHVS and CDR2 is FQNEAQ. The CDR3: CASSLVSGAEAFF. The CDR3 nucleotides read TGTGCCAGCAGCTTAGTGAGCGGCGCTGAAGCTTTCTTT.

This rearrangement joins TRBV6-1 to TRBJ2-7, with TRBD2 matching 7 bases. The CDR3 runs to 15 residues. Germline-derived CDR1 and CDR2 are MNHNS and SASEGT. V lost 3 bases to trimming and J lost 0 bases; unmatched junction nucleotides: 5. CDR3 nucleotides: TGTGCCAGCAGTGACGGTTTAGCGGGCTCCTACGAGCAGTACTTC. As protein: CASSDGLAGSYEQYF.

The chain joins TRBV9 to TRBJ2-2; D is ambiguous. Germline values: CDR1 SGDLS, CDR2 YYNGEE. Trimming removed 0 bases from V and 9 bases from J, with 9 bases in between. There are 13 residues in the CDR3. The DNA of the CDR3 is TGTGCCAGCAGCGTAGGGGGATCCAGGGAGCTGTTTTTT. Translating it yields CASSVGGSRELFF.

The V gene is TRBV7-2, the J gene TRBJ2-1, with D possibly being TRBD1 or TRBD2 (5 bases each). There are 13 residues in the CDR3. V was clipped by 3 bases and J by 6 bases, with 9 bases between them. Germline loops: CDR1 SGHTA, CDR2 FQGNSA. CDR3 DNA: TGTGCCAGCAGCTTGGGGGAGCTCAATGAGCAGTTCTTC. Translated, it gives CASSLGELNEQFF.

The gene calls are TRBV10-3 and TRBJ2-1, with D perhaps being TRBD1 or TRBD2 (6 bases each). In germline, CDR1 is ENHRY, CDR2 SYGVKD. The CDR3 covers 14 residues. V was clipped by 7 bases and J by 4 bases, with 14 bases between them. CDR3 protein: CAINHSGAYNEQFF. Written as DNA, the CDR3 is TGTGCCATCAATCATTCGGGGGCTTACAATGAGCAGTTCTTC.

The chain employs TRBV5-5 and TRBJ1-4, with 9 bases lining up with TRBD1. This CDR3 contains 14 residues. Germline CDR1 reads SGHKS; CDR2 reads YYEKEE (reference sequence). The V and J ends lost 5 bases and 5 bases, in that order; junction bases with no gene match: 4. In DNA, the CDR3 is TGTGCCAGCAGGTGGGACAGGGCAAATGAAAAACTGTTTTTT. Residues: CASRWDRANEKLFF.

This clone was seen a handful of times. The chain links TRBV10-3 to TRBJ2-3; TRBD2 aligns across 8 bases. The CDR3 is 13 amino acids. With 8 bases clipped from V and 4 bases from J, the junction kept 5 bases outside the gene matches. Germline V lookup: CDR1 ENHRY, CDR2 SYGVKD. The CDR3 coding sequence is TGTGCCATCGAAGCGGGAGAGGCAGATACGCAGTATTTT. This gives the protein CAIEAGEADTQYF.

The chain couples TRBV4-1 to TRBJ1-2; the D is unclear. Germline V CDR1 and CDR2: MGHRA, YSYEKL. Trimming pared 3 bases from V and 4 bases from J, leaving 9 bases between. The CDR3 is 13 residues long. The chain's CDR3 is CASSQIGIYGYTF. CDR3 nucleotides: TGCGCCAGCAGCCAGATAGGAATCTATGGCTACACCTTC.

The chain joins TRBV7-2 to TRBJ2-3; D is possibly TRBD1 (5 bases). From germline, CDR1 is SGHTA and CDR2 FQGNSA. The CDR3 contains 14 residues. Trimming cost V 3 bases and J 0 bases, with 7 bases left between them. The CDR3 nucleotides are TGTGCCAGCAGCTTCTCAGGGAGCACAGATACGCAGTATTTT. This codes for CASSFSGSTDTQYF.

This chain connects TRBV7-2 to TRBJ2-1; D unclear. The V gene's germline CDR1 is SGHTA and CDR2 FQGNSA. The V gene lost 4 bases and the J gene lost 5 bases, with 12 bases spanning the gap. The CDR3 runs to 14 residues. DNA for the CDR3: TGTGCCAGCAGCTCCTATTCAGCCCACAATGAGCAGTTCTTC. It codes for CASSSYSAHNEQFF.

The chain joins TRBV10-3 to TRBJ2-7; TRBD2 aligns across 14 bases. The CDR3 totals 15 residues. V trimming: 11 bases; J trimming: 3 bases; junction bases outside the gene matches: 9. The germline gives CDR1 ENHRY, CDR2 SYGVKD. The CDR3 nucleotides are TGTGCCGCAGGGGAGGGGACTAGCGGGAGCTACGAGCAGTACTTC. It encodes CAAGEGTSGSYEQYF.

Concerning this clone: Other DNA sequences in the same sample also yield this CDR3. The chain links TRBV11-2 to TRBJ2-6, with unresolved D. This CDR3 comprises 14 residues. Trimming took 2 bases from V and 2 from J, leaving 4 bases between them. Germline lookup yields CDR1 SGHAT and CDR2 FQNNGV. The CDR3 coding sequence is TGTGCCAGCAGCTTATCCGCTGGGGCCAACGTCCTGACTTTC. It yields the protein CASSLSAGANVLTF.

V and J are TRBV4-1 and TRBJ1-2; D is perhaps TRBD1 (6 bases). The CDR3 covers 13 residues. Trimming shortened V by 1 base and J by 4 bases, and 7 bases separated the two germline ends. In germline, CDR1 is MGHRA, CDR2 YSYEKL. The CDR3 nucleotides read TGCGCCAGCAGCCAAGCACAGGGCTATGGCTACACCTTC. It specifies CASSQAQGYGYTF.

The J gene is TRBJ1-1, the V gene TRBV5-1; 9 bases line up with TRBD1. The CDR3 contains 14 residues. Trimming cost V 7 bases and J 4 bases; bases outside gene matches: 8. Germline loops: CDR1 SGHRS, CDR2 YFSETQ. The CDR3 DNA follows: TGCGCCAGCGGACCGACAGGGGGGAGCACTGAAGCTTTCTTT. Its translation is CASGPTGGSTEAFF.

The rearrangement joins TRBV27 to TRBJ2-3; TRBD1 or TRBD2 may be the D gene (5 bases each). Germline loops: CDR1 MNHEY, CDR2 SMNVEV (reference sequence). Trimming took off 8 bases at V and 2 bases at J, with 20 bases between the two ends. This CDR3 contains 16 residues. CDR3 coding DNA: TGTGCCAGCCGGTTGAGCGGTCTGGGGGACACAGATACGCAGTATTTT. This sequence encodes CASRLSGLGDTDTQYF.

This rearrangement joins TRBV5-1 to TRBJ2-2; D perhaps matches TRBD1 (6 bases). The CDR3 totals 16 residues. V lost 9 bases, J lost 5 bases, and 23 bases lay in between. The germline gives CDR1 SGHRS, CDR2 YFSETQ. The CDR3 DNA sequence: TGCGCCACACAGACGACAGGAGATGGGGGAACCGGGGAGCTGTTTTTT. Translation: CATQTTGDGGTGELFF.

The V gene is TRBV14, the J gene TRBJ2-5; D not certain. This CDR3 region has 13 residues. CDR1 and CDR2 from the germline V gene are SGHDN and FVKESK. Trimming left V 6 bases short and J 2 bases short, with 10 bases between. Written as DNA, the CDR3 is TGTGCCAGCAGGCCCCTTGGGCAAGAGACCCAGTACTTC. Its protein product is CASRPLGQETQYF.